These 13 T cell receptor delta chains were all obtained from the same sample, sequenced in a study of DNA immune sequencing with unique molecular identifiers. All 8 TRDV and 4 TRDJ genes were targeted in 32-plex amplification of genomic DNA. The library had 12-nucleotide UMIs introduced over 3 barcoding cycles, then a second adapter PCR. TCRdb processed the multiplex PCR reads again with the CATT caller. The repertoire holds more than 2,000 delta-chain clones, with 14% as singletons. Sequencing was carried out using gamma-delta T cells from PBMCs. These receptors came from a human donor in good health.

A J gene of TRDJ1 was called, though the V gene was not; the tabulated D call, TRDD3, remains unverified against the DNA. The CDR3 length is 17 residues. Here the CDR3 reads CALGARRDWGISDKLIF. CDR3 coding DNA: TGTGCTCTTGGGGCGCGGCGGGACTGGGGGATTTCCGATAAACTCATCTTT.

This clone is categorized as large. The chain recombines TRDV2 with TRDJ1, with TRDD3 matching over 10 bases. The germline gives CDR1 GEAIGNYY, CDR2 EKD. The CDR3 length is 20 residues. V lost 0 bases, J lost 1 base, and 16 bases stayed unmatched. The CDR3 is CACDTLPTGDTPHGTDKLIF. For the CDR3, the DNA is TGTGCCTGTGACACCCTTCCTACGGGGGATACGCCCCATGGCACCGATAAACTCATCTTT.

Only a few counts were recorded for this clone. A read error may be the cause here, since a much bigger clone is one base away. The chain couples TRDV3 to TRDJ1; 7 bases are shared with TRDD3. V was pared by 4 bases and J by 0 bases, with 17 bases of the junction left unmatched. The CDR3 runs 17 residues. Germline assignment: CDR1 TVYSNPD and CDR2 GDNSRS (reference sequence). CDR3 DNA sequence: TGTGCCTCCCAGGCCTGGGGGGTTTGGGGATACACCGATAAACTCATCTTT. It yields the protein CASQAWGVWGYTDKLIF. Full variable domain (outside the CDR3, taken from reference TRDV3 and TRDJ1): CDKVTQSSPDQTVASGSEVVLLCTYDTVYSNPDLFWYRIRPDYSFQFVFYGDNSRSEGADFTQGRFSVKHILTQKAFHLVISPVRTEDSATYYCASQAWGVWGYTDKLIFGKGTRVTVEP.

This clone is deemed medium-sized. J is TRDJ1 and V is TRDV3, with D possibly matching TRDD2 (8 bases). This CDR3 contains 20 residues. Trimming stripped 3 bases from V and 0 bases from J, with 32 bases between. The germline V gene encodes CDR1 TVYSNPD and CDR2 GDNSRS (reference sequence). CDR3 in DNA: TGTGCCTTCAGAACCTTCCTAACCCGGGTGGGGGACACCTACACCGATAAACTCATCTTT. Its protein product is CAFRTFLTRVGDTYTDKLIF.

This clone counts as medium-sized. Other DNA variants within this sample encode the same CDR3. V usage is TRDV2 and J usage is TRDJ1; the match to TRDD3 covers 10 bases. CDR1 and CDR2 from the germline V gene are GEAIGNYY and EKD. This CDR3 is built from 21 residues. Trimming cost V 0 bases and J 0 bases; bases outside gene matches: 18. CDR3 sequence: CACDTLAQLGDLGRYTDKLIF. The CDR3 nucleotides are TGTGCCTGTGACACCCTGGCCCAACTGGGGGATCTCGGGAGGTACACCGATAAACTCATCTTT.

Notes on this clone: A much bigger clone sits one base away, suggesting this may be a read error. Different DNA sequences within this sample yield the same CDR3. The CDR3 bases are TGTGCCTTATTACGCGCTTTGAGGTACACCGATAAACTCATTTTT. This codes for CALLRALRYTDKLIF. The V call is TRDV3, the J call TRDJ1, with unresolved D. CDR1 and CDR2 (germline): TVYSNPD, GDNSRS (reference sequence). The CDR3 covers 15 residues.

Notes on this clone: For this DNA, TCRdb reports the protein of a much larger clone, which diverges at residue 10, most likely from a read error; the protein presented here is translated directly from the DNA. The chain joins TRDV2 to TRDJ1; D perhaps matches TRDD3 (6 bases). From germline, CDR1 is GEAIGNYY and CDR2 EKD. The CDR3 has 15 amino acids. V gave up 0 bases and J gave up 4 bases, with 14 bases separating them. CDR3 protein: CACDTLGIKNDKLIF. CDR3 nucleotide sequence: TGTGCCTGTGACACCTTGGGGATTAAAAACGATAAACTCATCTTT.

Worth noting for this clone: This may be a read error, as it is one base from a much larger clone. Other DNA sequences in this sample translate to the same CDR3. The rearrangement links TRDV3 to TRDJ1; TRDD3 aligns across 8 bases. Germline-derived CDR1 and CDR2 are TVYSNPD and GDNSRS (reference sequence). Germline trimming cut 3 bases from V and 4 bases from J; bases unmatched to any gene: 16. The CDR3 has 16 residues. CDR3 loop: CAFRFTPGIRLDKLIF. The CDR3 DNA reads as TGTGCCTTCAGATTTACACCAGGGATACGCCTCGATAAACTCATCTTT.

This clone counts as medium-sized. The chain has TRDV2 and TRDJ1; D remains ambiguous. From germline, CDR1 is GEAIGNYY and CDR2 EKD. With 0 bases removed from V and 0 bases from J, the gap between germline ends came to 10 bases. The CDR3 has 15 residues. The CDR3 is CACDTVGRNTDKLIF. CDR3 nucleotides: TGTGCCTGTGACACCGTTGGGAGAAACACCGATAAACTCATCTTT.

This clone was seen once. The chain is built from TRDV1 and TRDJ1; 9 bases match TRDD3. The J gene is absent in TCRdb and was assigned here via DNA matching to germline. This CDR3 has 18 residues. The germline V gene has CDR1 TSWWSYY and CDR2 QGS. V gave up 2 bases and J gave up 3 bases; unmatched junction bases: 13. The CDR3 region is CALGEVGDQLGDPDKLIF. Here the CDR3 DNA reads TGTGCTCTTGGGGAAGTCGGGGATCAACTGGGGGACCCCGATAAACTCATCTTT.

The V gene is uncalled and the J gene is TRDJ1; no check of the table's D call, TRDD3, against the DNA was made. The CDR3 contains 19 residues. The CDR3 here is CALGELLLFSGDTTDKLIF. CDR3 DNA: TGTGCTCTTGGGGAACTGCTCCTCTTCAGCGGGGATACCACCGATAAACTCATCTTT.

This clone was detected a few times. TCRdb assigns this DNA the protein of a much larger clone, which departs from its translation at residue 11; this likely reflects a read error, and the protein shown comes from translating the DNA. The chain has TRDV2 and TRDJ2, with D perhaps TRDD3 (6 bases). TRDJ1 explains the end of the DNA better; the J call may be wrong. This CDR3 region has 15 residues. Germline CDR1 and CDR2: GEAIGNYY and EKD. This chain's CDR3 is CACDTLGIKTNKLIF. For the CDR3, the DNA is TGTGCCTGTGACACCTTGGGGATTAAAACCAATAAACTCATCTTT.

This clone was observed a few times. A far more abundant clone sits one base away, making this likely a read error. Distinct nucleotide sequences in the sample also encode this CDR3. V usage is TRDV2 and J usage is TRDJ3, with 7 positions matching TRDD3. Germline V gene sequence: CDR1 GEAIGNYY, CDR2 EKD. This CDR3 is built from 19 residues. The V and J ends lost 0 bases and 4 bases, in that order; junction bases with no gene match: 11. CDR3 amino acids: CACDTAGGLSSWDTRQMFF. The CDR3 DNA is TGTGCCTGTGACACCGCTGGGGGCCTTAGCTCTTGGGACACCCGACAGATGTTTTTC.